This TCR beta chain was observed in a study of shared clonotypes between healthy human individuals. Libraries were prepared by immunoSEQ multiplex PCR; TCRdb keeps only in-frame clonotypes and omits some of them. This table has fewer than 400,000 clones, 74% appearing once. Germline CDR1 is LNHDA and CDR2 is SQIVND (reference sequence). The V gene lost 6 bases and the J gene lost 2 bases, with 14 bases spanning the gap. This CDR3 has 14 amino acids. The receptor was isolated from a man aged 30-40 years in good health. The chain joins TRBV19 to TRBJ2-7; no reliable D call. Sequencing was done on a sample of memory CD4+ T cells sorted from blood. Specified subset: CD45RA-negative fraction. Here the CDR3 reads CASREAGPPYEQYF. CDR3 coding DNA: TGTGCCAGTAGGGAAGCCGGGCCGCCCTACGAGCAGTACTTC. Full variable domain (outside the CDR3, taken from reference TRBV19 and TRBJ2-7): DGGITQSPKYLFRKEGQNVTLSCEQNLNHDAMYWYRQDPGQGLRLIYYSQIVNDFQKGDIAEGYSVSREKKESFPLTVTSAQKNPTAFYLCASREAGPPYEQYFGPGTRLTVT.